These 16 T cell receptor beta chains originate from one sample sequenced in a study of siplizumab effects on memory and regulatory T cells. Sequencing used immunoSEQ multiplex PCR; TCRdb keeps in-frame clones, though not all of them. Among approximately 75,000 clones listed, around 93% were seen once. Sequenced sample: CD8+ T cells sorted from blood. The source is a human donor in good health.

V usage is TRBV6-5 and J usage is TRBJ1-1, with D possibly being TRBD1 (5 bases). Per the germline V gene, CDR1 is MNHEY and CDR2 is SVGAGI. The CDR3 runs 10 residues. V lost 11 bases to trimming and J lost 4 bases, with 8 bases between them. The CDR3 bases are TGTGCCGTCGGGGGCACTGAAGCTTTCTTT. Protein sequence: CAVGGTEAFF.

V is TRBV29-1 and J is TRBJ2-7; D possibly corresponds to TRBD2 (6 bases). The CDR3 consists of 13 residues. V lost 6 bases to trimming and J lost 3 bases, with 15 bases between them. Germline loops: CDR1 SQVTM, CDR2 ANQGSEA. The CDR3 DNA sequence: TGCAGCGTGGACCTGACTAGTAGCTACGAGCAGTACTTC. This gives the protein CSVDLTSSYEQYF.

This clone was counted between two and nine times. The rearrangement uses TRBV7-9 and TRBJ1-2; D ambiguous. The ends were cut back, 4 bases at V and 4 bases at J, with 10 bases in the middle. The CDR3 loop spans 13 amino acids. Germline V gene sequence: CDR1 SEHNR, CDR2 FQNEAQ (reference sequence). CDR3 region: CASSYQPFYGYTF. The CDR3 bases are TGTGCCAGCAGCTACCAGCCGTTCTATGGCTACACCTTC.

The chain recombines TRBV6-1 with TRBJ2-1; 9 bases line up with TRBD2. Germline CDR1 is MNHNS and CDR2 is SASEGT. Germline trimming cut 6 bases from V and 5 bases from J; bases unmatched to any gene: 11. The length of the CDR3 is 16 residues. The CDR3 loop is CASRELPGLADNEQFF. CDR3 sequence (DNA): TGTGCCAGCAGGGAATTGCCGGGACTAGCTGACAATGAGCAGTTCTTC.

This sequence joins TRBV25-1 and TRBJ2-1, with D hard to call. Germline V lookup: CDR1 MGHDK, CDR2 SYGVNS. The CDR3 is 16 amino acids. V lost 2 bases, J lost 7 bases, and 18 bases lay in between. CDR3 sequence (DNA): TGTGCCAGCAGTGAAGAGTCCAGCTACCCCGGAAATGAGCAGTTCTTC. It specifies CASSEESSYPGNEQFF.

V and J are TRBV12-5 and TRBJ2-5, with 10 bases fitting TRBD2. CDR3 length: 14 residues. With V trimmed by 6 bases and J by 5 bases, 6 bases remained unmatched. Germline CDR1 and CDR2: LGHNT and FRNRAP. CDR3 protein: CASGSGGALETQYF. CDR3 DNA sequence: TGTGCTAGTGGGAGCGGGGGGGCGTTGGAGACCCAGTACTTC.

V and J are TRBV7-9 and TRBJ2-7, with 10 positions matching TRBD1. Looked up from germline, CDR1 is SEHNR and CDR2 is FQNEAQ (reference sequence). The trim removed 3 bases at V and 5 bases at J, leaving 10 bases unmatched. This CDR3 is 16 amino acids long. CDR3 coding DNA: TGTGCCAGCAGCTTCGTCCCGGGACAGGGGCGGGACGAGCAGTACTTC. Translation: CASSFVPGQGRDEQYF. The entire variable domain, with the rest obtained from reference TRBV7-9 and TRBJ2-7, is as follows: DTGVSQNPRHKITKRGQNVTFRCDPISEHNRLYWYRQTLGQGPEFLTYFQNEAQLEKSRLLSDRFSAERPKGSFSTLEIQRTEQGDSAMYLCASSFVPGQGRDEQYFGPGTRLTVT.

V gene TRBV7-6 combines with J gene TRBJ2-2; TRBD1 or TRBD2 may be the D gene (7 bases each). CDR3 length equals 15 residues. V lost 2 bases, J lost 4 bases, and 11 bases lay in between. The germline gives CDR1 SGHVS, CDR2 FNYEAQ. The CDR3 sequence: CASSLSGGGTGELFF. CDR3 DNA sequence: TGTGCCAGCAGCTTATCAGGGGGGGGCACCGGGGAGCTGTTTTTT.

The chain recombines TRBV6-6 with TRBJ2-5; 8 nucleotides line up with TRBD2. CDR3 size: 15 residues. The J segment lost 1 base and the V segment lost 3 bases, leaving 4 bases of the junction unmatched. CDR1 and CDR2 (germline): MNHNY, SVGAGI (reference sequence). CDR3 DNA sequence: TGTGCCAGCAGTTATGGCGGGGGGCGCCAAGAGACCCAGTACTTC. The encoded protein is CASSYGGGRQETQYF.

The chain couples TRBV16 to TRBJ1-1; a weak D match, TRBD1 (6 bases). V lost 3 bases, J lost 4 bases, and 18 bases lay in between. The CDR3 is made up of 16 amino acids. Germline V CDR1 and CDR2: KGHSY, FQNENV. The CDR3 here is CASSHVSGEGGTEAFF. The CDR3 DNA is TGTGCCAGCAGCCACGTCTCGGGGGAGGGGGGCACTGAAGCTTTCTTT.

Turning to this clone: The junction shows a germline mismatch at one end, possibly a read error. The chain combines TRBV9 with TRBJ2-7; D perhaps matches TRBD1 (6 bases). Looked up from germline, CDR1 is SGDLS and CDR2 is YYNGEE. The CDR3 runs to 11 residues. The CDR3 DNA reads as TGTGCCAGCAGCTCCATCGGACAGATGAACTTC. This sequence encodes CASSSIGQMNF.

The chain joins TRBV10-2 to TRBJ2-7; D unclear. The CDR3 has 15 residues. The V end lost 3 bases, the J end lost 2 bases, and 14 bases lay between the germline ends. In germline, CDR1 is WSHSY, CDR2 SAAADI. The CDR3 nucleotides are TGCGCCAGCAGTGATGATGTAACCAACGCCTACGAGCAGTACTTC. Translation gives CASSDDVTNAYEQYF.

V gene TRBV5-6 combines with J gene TRBJ2-4, with D uncertain. The CDR3 consists of 12 residues. Trimming pared 6 bases from V and 6 bases from J, leaving 10 bases between. Germline CDR1 and CDR2: SGHDT and YYEEEE. DNA of the CDR3: TGTGCCAGCACCGGCCCCCCAAACATTCAGTACTTC. Its protein is CASTGPPNIQYF.

The CDR3 region is CASSVVTGDVLHF. Here the CDR3 DNA reads TGTGCCAGCAGCGTAGTCACAGGGGATGTCCTCCACTTT. V and J are TRBV9 and TRBJ1-6; 7 bases line up with TRBD1. This CDR3 region has 13 residues. J gave up 15 bases and V 0 bases, and 6 bases lay outside the gene matches. Germline values: CDR1 SGDLS, CDR2 YYNGEE.

This chain links TRBV2 with TRBJ2-7, with 8 bases fitting TRBD1. This CDR3 has 14 residues. Germline V gene lookup returns CDR1 SNHLY and CDR2 FYNNEI. J gave up 4 bases and V 2 bases, and 4 bases lay outside the gene matches. The CDR3 DNA reads as TGTGCCAGCAGTGAACCAGGGGGCTTATACGAGCAGTACTTC. Translating gives CASSEPGGLYEQYF.

The gene calls are TRBV29-1 and TRBJ2-1; 12 nucleotides match TRBD1. V was pared by 6 bases and J by 6 bases, with 6 bases of the junction left unmatched. This CDR3 has 14 amino acids. Germline loops: CDR1 SQVTM, CDR2 ANQGSEA. This chain's CDR3 is CSVLGTGGINEQFF. CDR3 DNA: TGCAGCGTCTTGGGGACAGGGGGCATCAATGAGCAGTTCTTC.